These 9 T cell receptor beta chains came from one sample sequenced in a study of T cell responses to AZD1222 COVID-19 vaccine (dated by TCRdb to about 2021). Read against the paper, the sample's time point label means: about 28 days (+/-7) after the second vaccine dose. Libraries were made using the immunoSEQ multiplex PCR assay. TCRdb holds this immuneACCESS table with in-frame rearrangements only. Some clones are missing; in checked studies, unresolved V genes explain under half, and the rest has no known cause. This sample comprises over 110,000 clones, almost 95% of them detected only once. The ten largest clonotypes hold 9.3% of the sample. Sequenced here: peripheral blood, sampled 28 days after the second AZD1222 dose. These receptors were obtained from an adult who received the AZD1222 COVID-19 vaccine.

The chain is built from TRBV4-3 and TRBJ2-5; 7 bases match TRBD1. The CDR3 is made up of 14 amino acids. Germline assignment: CDR1 LGHNA and CDR2 YSLEER. Unmatched junction bases numbered 9, after V lost 4 bases and J lost 7 bases. This CDR3 reads CASSPLTGSRTQYF. CDR3 DNA: TGCGCCAGCAGCCCACTGACAGGGTCGCGGACCCAGTACTTC.

The J gene is TRBJ1-1, the V gene TRBV6-5; D not certain. Germline CDR1 MNHEY, CDR2 SVGAGI. V was cut by 8 bases and J by 0 bases, with 13 bases left in between. The CDR3 consists of 14 residues. The CDR3 sequence is CASSEAQLNTEAFF. The DNA for the CDR3 is TGTGCCAGCTCAGAGGCACAGTTGAACACTGAAGCTTTCTTT.

This clone was seen only once. CDR3 residues: CASLPWTANTEAFF. The CDR3 nucleotides are TGTGCCAGCCTGCCTTGGACTGCGAACACTGAAGCTTTCTTT. The rearrangement links TRBV2 to TRBJ1-1; unclear D gene. The CDR3 has 14 amino acids. V was pared by 8 bases and J by 1 base, with 14 bases between. The germline V gene encodes CDR1 SNHLY and CDR2 FYNNEI. Supplemented by reference TRBV2 and TRBJ1-1, the full variable domain reads EPEVTQTPSHQVTQMGQEVILRCVPISNHLYFYWYRQILGQKVEFLVSFYNNEISEKSEIFDDQFSVERPDGSNFTLKIRSTKLEDSAMYFCASLPWTANTEAFFGQGTRLTVV.

The rearrangement links TRBV5-4 to TRBJ1-2; 8 nucleotides align to TRBD1. J lost 8 bases, V lost 5 bases, and 11 bases had no gene match. Germline V gives CDR1 SGHNT, CDR2 YYREEE (reference sequence). The CDR3 extends over 14 amino acids. This chain's CDR3 is CASSPGQGPLGYTF. As DNA, the CDR3 is TGTGCCAGCAGTCCAGGACAGGGCCCTCTGGGCTACACCTTC.

The chain has TRBV24-1 and TRBJ1-4; D is undetermined. The CDR3 is 13 amino acids. Germline V lookup: CDR1 KGHDR, CDR2 SFDVKD. Between the trimmed V and J ends, which lost 6 bases and 1 base, there was a span of 5 bases. The CDR3 DNA reads TGTGCCACCAGTCCAGAAACTAATGAAAAACTGTTTTTT. Its translation: CATSPETNEKLFF.

V gene TRBV18 combines with J gene TRBJ1-2; possible D gene TRBD1, 6 bases. V was clipped by 2 bases and J by 4 bases, with 17 bases between them. There are 16 residues in the CDR3. Germline values: CDR1 KGHSH, CDR2 LQKENI. CDR3 protein: CASSPGSGQRIYGYTF. The CDR3 coding sequence is TGTGCCAGCTCACCAGGGTCCGGACAGAGGATCTATGGCTACACCTTC.

The gene calls are TRBV5-4 and TRBJ1-2, with a tentative D call TRBD1 (6 bases). V was clipped by 4 bases and J by 4 bases, with 20 bases between them. The CDR3 runs 16 residues. CDR1 and CDR2 (germline): SGHNT, YYREEE (reference sequence). The chain's CDR3 is CASSPGGDSRFYGYTF. Here the CDR3 DNA reads TGTGCCAGCAGCCCGGGGGGCGACAGCAGATTCTATGGCTACACCTTC. The full variable domain, rest sourced from reference TRBV5-4 and TRBJ1-2, is ETGVTQSPTHLIKTRGQQVTLRCSSQSGHNTVSWYQQALGQGPQFIFQYYREEENGRGNFPPRFSGLQFPNYSSELNVNALELDDSALYLCASSPGGDSRFYGYTFGSGTRLTVV.

The chain employs TRBV30 and TRBJ1-2; TRBD1 might be the D (6 bases). This CDR3 has 12 amino acids. Germline CDR1 is GTSNPN and CDR2 is SVGIG (reference sequence). V gave up 5 bases and J gave up 2 bases, with 9 bases separating them. The CDR3 is CAWGQGNYGYTF. In DNA form, the CDR3 reads TGTGCCTGGGGTCAGGGGAACTATGGCTACACCTTC.

This clone has more than one count but fewer than ten. The chain has TRBV28 and TRBJ2-2; D is possibly TRBD1 (6 bases). V lost 6 bases and J 4 bases, leaving 30 bases between the germline ends. The CDR3 has 20 residues. Germline V CDR1 and CDR2: MDHEN, SYDVKM. The CDR3 DNA reads as TGTGCCAGCAGCCTTGACTCCGGGACACTTTCATTCCAGGCCACCGGGGAGCTGTTTTTT. Translation gives CASSLDSGTLSFQATGELFF.